These T cell receptor beta chains were read from a single sample in a study of cytomegalovirus exposure and HLA in healthy donors. Generated by immunoSEQ multiplex PCR, the TCRdb table keeps only in-frame clones and is missing some. The profile shows over 150,000 clones, roughly nine tenths of them singletons. The sequenced sample consisted of PBMCs. All receptors come from a woman younger than 45 in good health and CMV-seronegative. Both conserved end residues are part of each CDR3. Fields, in order: clone size, D gene, V gene, CDR3 length, J gene, CDR3 protein, CDR3 DNA. The D gene is left open where the match is weak. Clone size appears in some rows only: once, few, many, or a class for an expanded clone.

>few|.|TRBV5-4|15|TRBJ1-4
CASSLGGGAGEKLFF
TGTGCCAGCAGCTTGGGGGGAGGAGCTGGTGAAAAACTGTTTTTT
>.|TRBD2|TRBV10-1|14|TRBJ2-1
CASSGTSGRSEQFF
TGCGCCAGCAGTGGGACTAGCGGGAGGAGTGAGCAGTTCTTC
>.|.|TRBV7-2|13|TRBJ1-1
CASSLGPSAEAFF
TGTGCCAGCAGCTTAGGGCCGAGCGCCGAAGCTTTCTTT
>.|.|TRBV19|18|TRBJ1-4
CATGEKANWGRRGEKLFF
TGTGCCACAGGAGAAAAAGCCAATTGGGGCAGGAGGGGAGAAAAACTGTTTTTT
>.|.|TRBV18|14|TRBJ1-4
CASSPGIVDEKLFF
TGTGCCAGCTCACCCGGGATAGTCGATGAAAAACTGTTTTTT
>.|TRBD1|TRBV7-8|13|TRBJ1-2
CASSDRQGYGYTF
TGTGCCAGCAGCGACAGACAGGGCTATGGCTACACCTTC
>.|.|TRBV28|14|TRBJ1-1
CASSKPGETREAFF
TGTGCCAGCAGTAAACCAGGGGAAACACGTGAAGCTTTCTTT
>.|.|TRBV30|13|TRBJ1-3
CGARPFSGNTIYF
TGTGGGGCCAGGCCCTTCTCTGGAAACACCATATATTTT
>once|TRBD2|TRBV27|15|TRBJ2-2
CASTGLAGGHGELFF
TGTGCCAGCACCGGACTAGCGGGGGGCCACGGGGAGCTGTTTTTT
>.|.|TRBV11-3|15|TRBJ2-1
CASSLEPSSYNEQFF
TGTGCCAGCAGCTTGGAGCCCAGCTCCTACAATGAGCAGTTCTTC
>.|TRBD2|TRBV5-4|16|TRBJ2-5
CASSPLGLAGGETQYF
TGTGCCAGCAGCCCGCTCGGATTAGCGGGGGGGGAGACCCAGTACTTC
>.|.|TRBV5-1|18|TRBJ2-3
CASSYRVVISIEADTQYF
TGCGCCAGCAGCTACAGGGTTGTGATATCGATAGAGGCAGATACGCAGTATTTT
>once|TRBD1|TRBV27|15|TRBJ1-1
CASSSGPTGLTEAFF
TGTGCCAGCAGTTCGGGACCGACAGGGTTGACTGAAGCTTTCTTT
>.|TRBD2|TRBV30|14|TRBJ2-3
CAWSYSGGTDTQYF
TGTGCCTGGAGTTATAGCGGGGGCACAGATACGCAGTATTTT
>.|.|TRBV5-4|16|TRBJ2-2
CASSLGGLSNTGELFF
TGTGCCAGCAGCTTGGGAGGACTAAGCAACACCGGGGAGCTGTTTTTT
>.|TRBD1|TRBV7-2|13|TRBJ2-7
CASSLVGGGEQYF
TGTGCCAGCAGCTTAGTAGGGGGCGGGGAGCAGTACTTC
>.|TRBD1|TRBV7-8|17|TRBJ1-3
CASSPGTVSFSGNTIYF
TGTGCCAGCAGCCCTGGGACAGTCTCCTTCTCTGGAAACACCATATATTTT
>.|.|TRBV5-6|12|TRBJ1-5
CASSLGTEPQHF
TGTGCCAGCAGCTTGGGAACGGAGCCCCAGCATTTT
>.|.|TRBV25-1|16|TRBJ1-1
CASSDPHTGPNTEAFF
TGTGCCAGCAGTGACCCCCACACAGGGCCCAACACTGAAGCTTTCTTT
>.|.|TRBV27|14|TRBJ2-5
CASSLQLRAGAQYF
TGTGCCAGCAGTTTACAGCTACGGGCCGGGGCCCAGTACTTC
>.|TRBD1|TRBV29-1|16|TRBJ2-1
CSVEGQGVDSYNEQFF
TGCAGCGTTGAAGGGCAGGGGGTGGATAGCTACAATGAGCAGTTCTTC
>.|TRBD1|TRBV25-1|16|TRBJ2-7
CASSEYPGTGGYEQYF
TGTGCCAGCAGTGAATATCCCGGGACAGGGGGATACGAGCAGTACTTC
>.|TRBD1|TRBV10-1|14|TRBJ2-1
CASSRDRVYNEQFF
TGCGCCAGCTCGAGGGACAGGGTCTACAATGAGCAGTTCTTC
>.|TRBD1|TRBV6-6|15|TRBJ2-7
CASSSPTGSSYEQYF
TGTGCCAGCAGTAGCCCGACAGGGTCCTCCTACGAGCAGTACTTC
>.|.|TRBV6-5|13|TRBJ2-5
CASSYASVETQYF
TGTGCCAGCAGTTACGCTTCGGTAGAGACCCAGTACTTC
>.|.|TRBV27|14|TRBJ2-3
CASSFQTHTDTQYF
TGTGCCAGCAGTTTCCAAACTCACACAGATACGCAGTATTTT
>.|TRBD1|TRBV2|15|TRBJ2-6
CASRITGVGANVLTF
TGTGCCAGCAGGATAACAGGGGTAGGGGCCAACGTCCTGACTTTC
>.|.|TRBV10-2|13|TRBJ2-7
CASSEGTPYEQYF
TGCGCCAGCAGTGAGGGGACTCCCTACGAGCAGTACTTC
>.|.|TRBV10-3|15|TRBJ2-5
CAISESGDGQETQYF
TGTGCCATCAGTGAGTCAGGGGATGGGCAAGAGACCCAGTACTTC
>.|.|TRBV21-1|17|TRBJ2-3
CASSFRPPGVRTDTQYF
TGTGCCAGCAGCTTCAGACCTCCGGGGGTTCGCACAGATACGCAGTATTTT
>.|.|TRBV29-1|13|TRBJ2-3
CSVGGQSTDTQYF
TGCAGCGTGGGAGGTCAATCAACAGATACGCAGTATTTT
>once|TRBD1|TRBV4-3|15|TRBJ2-1
CASRATGGTYNEQFF
TGCGCCAGCAGGGCCACAGGGGGGACCTACAATGAGCAGTTCTTC